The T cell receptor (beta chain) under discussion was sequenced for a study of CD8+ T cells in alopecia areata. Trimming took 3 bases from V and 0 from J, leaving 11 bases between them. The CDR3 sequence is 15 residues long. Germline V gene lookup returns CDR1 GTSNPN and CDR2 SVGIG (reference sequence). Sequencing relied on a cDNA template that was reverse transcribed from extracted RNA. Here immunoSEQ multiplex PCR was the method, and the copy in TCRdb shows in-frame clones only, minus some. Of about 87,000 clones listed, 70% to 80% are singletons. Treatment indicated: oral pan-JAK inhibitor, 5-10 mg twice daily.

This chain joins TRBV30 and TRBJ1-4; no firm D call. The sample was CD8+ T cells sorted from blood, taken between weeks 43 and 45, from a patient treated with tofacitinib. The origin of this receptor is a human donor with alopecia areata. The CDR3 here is CAWSPAYATNEKLFF. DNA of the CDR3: TGTGCCTGGAGCCCCGCATACGCAACTAATGAAAAACTGTTTTTT.